This T cell receptor beta chain was sequenced during a study of regulatory T cells in long-lasting Graves disease. General observations from the study: In persistent patients, shared public clonotypes (roughly 3,000) outnumbered those in new patients (966).

J lost 3 bases, V lost 3 bases, and 7 bases had no gene match. CDR1 is DFQATT, CDR2 SNEGSKA, per germline (reference sequence). The CDR3 covers 15 residues. TCR beta libraries were built with iRepertoire HTBI primers and Arm-PCR of CDR3 regions. TCRdb redid the calling of the multiplex PCR reads with MiXCR, one entry per CDR3 protein. The sample consists of 650,000 to 700,000 distinct CDR3 sequences, approximately 31% of them appearing once. This clonotype was counted a few times. Its target is not known. Time point meaning: persistent/refractory GD, antithyroid drugs over 5 years with positive TRAb. Isolated PBMC RNA provided the starting material for the TCR library. One endocrinology department in Xi'an, China, was where patients came from. A blood draw put 8.5 to 10 milliliters of peripheral blood into EDTA tubes.

Sample: peripheral blood mononuclear cells (PBMCs), taken when the disease was refractory, from a patient treated with antithyroid drugs. This TCR derives from a female donor with Graves disease. The chain employs TRBV20-1 and TRBJ2-7; the match to TRBD2 covers 11 bases. In DNA, the CDR3 is TGCAGTGCTAGCTCAGTCCTAGCGGGAGGCTACGAGCAGTACTTC. This codes for CSASSVLAGGYEQYF.